The count of the clone carrying this T cell receptor beta chain is one. These data belong to a study of shared clonotypes between healthy human individuals. Repertoires were generated with immunoSEQ multiplex PCR, while TCRdb's copy carries only in-frame clones and drops some. The top ten clones hold about 0.39% of a sample with about 2.4 million clones, 80% to 95% of them seen once. Germline V CDR1 and CDR2: SEHNR, FQNEAQ (reference sequence). The CDR3 consists of 12 residues. The junction had 8 bases not matched to a gene; V was cut back by 8 bases and J by 10 bases. This sequence joins TRBV7-9 and TRBJ1-2, with 9 positions matching TRBD1. The TCR comes from a man aged 18 to 30 in good health. Some clones in this sample may be carry-over from other donors' samples. The sample taken for sequencing was naive CD4+ T cells from PBMCs. Subset noted: CD45RA+ positively selected. For the CDR3, the DNA is TGTGCCAGCGCTCCCGGGACAGGGTACTACACCTTC. Protein: CASAPGTGYYTF.